This T cell receptor (beta chain) was profiled in a study of preoperative IRX-2 immunotherapy in early breast cancer. V gave up 6 bases and J gave up 2 bases, with 14 bases separating them. Germline V gene lookup returns CDR1 SGHRS and CDR2 YFSETQ. The CDR3 runs to 14 residues. The treatment was: preoperative locoregional IRX-2 cytokine immunotherapy. TCRdb's copy holds only in-frame clones and misses some; the assay was immunoSEQ multiplex PCR. Of over 30,000 clones in the sample, 85% to 90% were seen once. This sequence originates from a human donor with breast cancer. The sample was tumor tissue, taken after IRX-2 immunotherapy. The chain uses TRBV5-1 and TRBJ2-5; either TRBD1 or TRBD2 may supply D (6 bases each). CDR3 bases: TGCGCCAGCAACCCCGGGGGCCGTCAAGAGACCCAGTACTTC. Its protein is CASNPGGRQETQYF.